This TCR beta chain emerged from a study of cytotoxic CD8 clonotypes in ibrutinib-treated CLL. Assay: immunoSEQ multiplex PCR; the TCRdb copy retains only in-frame clones and omits some. The table lists around 140,000 clones, 80% of them singletons, with 7.5% to 9% in the top ten. The CDR3 has 15 residues. The germline CDR1 and CDR2 sequences are SNHLY and FYNNEI. V lost 0 bases and J lost 5, with 10 bases in between. The rearrangement links TRBV2 to TRBJ1-4; D is ambiguous. The clonotype was recovered from a human donor with chronic lymphocytic leukemia. The source material was PBMCs, sampled after 36 months of ibrutinib treatment. The CDR3 DNA reads as TGTGCCAGCAGTGAAGCCCCCATAGGGAATGAAAAACTGTTTTTT. This sequence encodes CASSEAPIGNEKLFF. The whole variable domain, filled in from reference TRBV2 and TRBJ1-4, reads EPEVTQTPSHQVTQMGQEVILRCVPISNHLYFYWYRQILGQKVEFLVSFYNNEISEKSEIFDDQFSVERPDGSNFTLKIRSTKLEDSAMYFCASSEAPIGNEKLFFGSGTQLSVL.